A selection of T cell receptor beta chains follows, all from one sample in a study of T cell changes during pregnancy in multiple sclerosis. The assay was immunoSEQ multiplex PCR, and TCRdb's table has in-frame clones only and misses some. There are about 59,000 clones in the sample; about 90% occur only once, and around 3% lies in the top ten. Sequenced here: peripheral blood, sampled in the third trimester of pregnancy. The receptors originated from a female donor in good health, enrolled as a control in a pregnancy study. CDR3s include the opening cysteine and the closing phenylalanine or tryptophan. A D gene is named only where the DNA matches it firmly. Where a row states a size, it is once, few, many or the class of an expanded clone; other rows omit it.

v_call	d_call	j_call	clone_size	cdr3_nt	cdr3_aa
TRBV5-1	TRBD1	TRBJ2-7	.	TGCGCCAGCAGCTTGATTGCGGGCCTCTCACAGGGGGACTACGAGCAGTACTTC	CASSLIAGLSQGDYEQYF
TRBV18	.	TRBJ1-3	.	TGTGCCAGCTCACTATCGACGGGCGGGGACACCATATATTTT	CASSLSTGGDTIYF
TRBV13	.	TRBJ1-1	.	TGTGCCAGCAGCCTTCGCCTGGGGCCCACTGAAGCTTTCTTT	CASSLRLGPTEAFF
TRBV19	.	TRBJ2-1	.	TGTGCCAGTAGCACATCTAGGAGCAGGGCCCACAATGAGCAGTTCTTC	CASSTSRSRAHNEQFF
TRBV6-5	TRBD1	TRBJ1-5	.	TGTGCCGGCAGTTATTCGGGACAGGGGAGTCATCAGCCCCAGCATTTT	CAGSYSGQGSHQPQHF
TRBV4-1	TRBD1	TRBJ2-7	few	TGCGCCAGCAGCCAAGAAGAGGGGACAGTCAGAATCGAGCAGTACTTC	CASSQEEGTVRIEQYF
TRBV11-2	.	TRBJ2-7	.	TGTGCCAGCAGCTTAGTGGCCAGGGCTGTGACCTACGAGCAGTACTTC	CASSLVARAVTYEQYF
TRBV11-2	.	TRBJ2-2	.	TGTGCCAGCAGCTCAGACTCCGGGGAGCTGTTTTTT	CASSSDSGELFF
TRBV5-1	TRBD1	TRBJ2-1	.	TGCGCCAGCAGCTTATTTGGGACAGGGTACAATGAGCAGTTCTTC	CASSLFGTGYNEQFF
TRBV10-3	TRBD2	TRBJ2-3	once	TGTGCCATCAGTTGGACTAGCGGGAGGACAGATACGCAGTATTTT	CAISWTSGRTDTQYF
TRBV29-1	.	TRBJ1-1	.	TGCAGCGTTGAATTGTGGTTGAGCAGGGAAGCTTTCTTT	CSVELWLSREAFF
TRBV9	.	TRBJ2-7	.	TGTGCCAGCAGCCCCCGCGGTCTGGAGCAGTACTTC	CASSPRGLEQYF
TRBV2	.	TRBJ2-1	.	TGTGCCAGCAGTGTGGGGGGAGATGAGCAGTTCTTC	CASSVGGDEQFF
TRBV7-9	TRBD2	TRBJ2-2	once	TGTGCCAGCAGCCGCGGGGGGAACACCGGGGAGCTGTTTTTT	CASSRGGNTGELFF
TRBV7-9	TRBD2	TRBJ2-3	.	TGTGCCAGCAGCTTAGCGCGACTAGCGGGAGGAGATACGCAGTATTTT	CASSLARLAGGDTQYF
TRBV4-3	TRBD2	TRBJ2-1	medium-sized	TGCGCCAGCAGCCAAGGACTAGCGGGAGGGTACAATGAGCAGTTCTTC	CASSQGLAGGYNEQFF
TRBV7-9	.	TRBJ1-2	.	TGTGCCAGCAGCTTTGGGCAGAACTATGGCTACACCTTC	CASSFGQNYGYTF
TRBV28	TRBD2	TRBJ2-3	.	TGTGCCAGCAGTTTATCGGGACTAGCGGGAAAGAAAGATACGCAGTATTTT	CASSLSGLAGKKDTQYF
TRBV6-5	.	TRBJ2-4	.	TGTGCCAGCACCCCCGGGGGGTACTTC	CASTPGGYF
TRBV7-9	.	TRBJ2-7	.	TGTGCCAGCCGACAGACCTACGAGCAGTACTTC	CASRQTYEQYF
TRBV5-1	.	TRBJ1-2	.	TGCGCCAGCAGCCCGACGACAGTTAACTATGGCTACACCTTC	CASSPTTVNYGYTF
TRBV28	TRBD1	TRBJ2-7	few	TGTGCCAGCAGCGAGCCGGGACAGGGAGGCTACGAGCAGTACTTC	CASSEPGQGGYEQYF
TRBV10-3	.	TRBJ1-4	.	TGTGCCATCAGGAAGACAGAACTTGATGGGGAAAAACTGTTTTTT	CAIRKTELDGEKLFF
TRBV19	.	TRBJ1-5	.	TGTGCCAGCCAGAGGGTTAGCAATCAGCCCCAGCATTTT	CASQRVSNQPQHF
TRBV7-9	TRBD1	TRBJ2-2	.	TGTGCCAGCAGCCAGGGGACAGGGTCAAACACCGGGGAGCTGTTTTTT	CASSQGTGSNTGELFF
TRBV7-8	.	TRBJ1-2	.	TGTGCCAGCTCAGCAGACTTTAACTATGGCTACACCTTC	CASSADFNYGYTF
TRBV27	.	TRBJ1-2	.	TGTGCCAGCAGGAGAGGGGGAGGCTACACCTTC	CASRRGGGYTF
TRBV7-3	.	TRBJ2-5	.	TGTGCCAGCAGCTTAACGGCAGGAGGAGAGACCCAGTACTTC	CASSLTAGGETQYF
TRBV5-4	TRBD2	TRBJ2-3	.	TGTGCCAGCTTTAGCGGGGGGACGAGGGCAGATACGCAGTATTTT	CASFSGGTRADTQYF
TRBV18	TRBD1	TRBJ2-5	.	TGTGCCAGCTCATCCAGGGGGCCGGGGGAGACCCAGTACTTC	CASSSRGPGETQYF
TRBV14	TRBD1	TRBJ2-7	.	TGTGCCAGCAGCCTTCCGGGACAGGGGATCAACGAGCAGTACTTC	CASSLPGQGINEQYF
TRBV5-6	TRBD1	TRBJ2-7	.	TGTGCCAGCAGCCTCCAGGGGGTTGACGGAGAGCAGTACTTC	CASSLQGVDGEQYF
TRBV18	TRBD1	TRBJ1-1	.	TGTGCCAGCTCAGCGCCGACAGGGGACACTGAAGCTTTCTTT	CASSAPTGDTEAFF
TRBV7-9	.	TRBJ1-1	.	TGTGCCAGCACCCGGACAGAAATGAACACTGAAGCTTTCTTT	CASTRTEMNTEAFF
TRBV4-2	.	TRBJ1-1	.	TGTGCCAGCAGCCAAGGGGTGGGGAGGGTAGACGGAGGGAACACTGAAGCTTTCTTT	CASSQGVGRVDGGNTEAFF
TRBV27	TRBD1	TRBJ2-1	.	TGTGCCAGCAGCACTATTCCTTCAGGGGGCTACAATGAGCAGTTCTTC	CASSTIPSGGYNEQFF
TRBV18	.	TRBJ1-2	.	TGTGCCAGCTCTCAAGGGGGAAACTATGGCTACACCTTC	CASSQGGNYGYTF
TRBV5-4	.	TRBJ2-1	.	TGTGCCAGCAGCTTGGCAGGAAATGAGCAGTTCTTC	CASSLAGNEQFF
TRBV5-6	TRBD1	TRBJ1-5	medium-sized	TGTGCCAGCAGCTTTTGGACAGGGGGTCTGCAGCCCCAGCATTTT	CASSFWTGGLQPQHF
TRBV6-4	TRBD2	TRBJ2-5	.	TGTGCCAGCAGTGATACTAGCGGGGGGGCAGAGACCCAGTACTTC	CASSDTSGGAETQYF
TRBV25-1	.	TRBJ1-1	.	TGTGCCAGCGGACTTACAAGAGGCACTGAAGCTTTCTTT	CASGLTRGTEAFF
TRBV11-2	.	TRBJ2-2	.	TGTGCCAGCAGCTTAGGACCTTATAGCCCCGGGGAGCTGTTTTTT	CASSLGPYSPGELFF
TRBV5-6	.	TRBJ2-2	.	TGTGCCAGCAGCATAGACACCGGGGAGCTGTTTTTT	CASSIDTGELFF
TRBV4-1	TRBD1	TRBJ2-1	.	TGCGCCAGCAGCCAGGGTGGACAGGGTCAAGATGAGCAGTTCTTC	CASSQGGQGQDEQFF
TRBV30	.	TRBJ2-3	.	TGTGCCTGGAGTGTACGTGAGGATACGCAGTATTTT	CAWSVREDTQYF
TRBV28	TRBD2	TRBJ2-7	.	TGTGCCAGCAGTTTAACTAGCGGGAGAGCCCCGGGCGAGCAGTACTTC	CASSLTSGRAPGEQYF
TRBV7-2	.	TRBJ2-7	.	TGTGCCAGCAGCATCGGGATCTACGAGCAGTACTTC	CASSIGIYEQYF
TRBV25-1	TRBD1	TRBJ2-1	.	TGTGCCAGCAGTGTATGGAGGGACAGGGGGATTTACAATGAGCAGTTCTTC	CASSVWRDRGIYNEQFF
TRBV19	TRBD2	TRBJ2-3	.	TGTGCCAGTGGGGAGGGTACTAGCACAGATACGCAGTATTTT	CASGEGTSTDTQYF
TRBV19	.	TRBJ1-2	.	TGTGCCAGTAGTTACCTTGGAGTTGGCTACACCTTC	CASSYLGVGYTF
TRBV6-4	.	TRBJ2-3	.	TGTGCCAGCAGTGACGGGACAAAAATCACAGATACGCAGTATTTT	CASSDGTKITDTQYF
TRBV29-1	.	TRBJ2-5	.	TGCAGCGTTGTGTCACCGGGAGAGTTCCAAGAGACCCAGTACTTC	CSVVSPGEFQETQYF
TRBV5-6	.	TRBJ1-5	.	TGTGCCAGCAGCTTCCAGAATCAGCCCCAGCATTTT	CASSFQNQPQHF
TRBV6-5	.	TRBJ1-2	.	TGTGCCAGCAGTCCTTTCCGGACTTTTGGCTACACCTTC	CASSPFRTFGYTF
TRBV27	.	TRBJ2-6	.	TGTGCCAGCAGTTTATCGGCGGGATCTGGGGCCAACGTCCTGACTTTC	CASSLSAGSGANVLTF